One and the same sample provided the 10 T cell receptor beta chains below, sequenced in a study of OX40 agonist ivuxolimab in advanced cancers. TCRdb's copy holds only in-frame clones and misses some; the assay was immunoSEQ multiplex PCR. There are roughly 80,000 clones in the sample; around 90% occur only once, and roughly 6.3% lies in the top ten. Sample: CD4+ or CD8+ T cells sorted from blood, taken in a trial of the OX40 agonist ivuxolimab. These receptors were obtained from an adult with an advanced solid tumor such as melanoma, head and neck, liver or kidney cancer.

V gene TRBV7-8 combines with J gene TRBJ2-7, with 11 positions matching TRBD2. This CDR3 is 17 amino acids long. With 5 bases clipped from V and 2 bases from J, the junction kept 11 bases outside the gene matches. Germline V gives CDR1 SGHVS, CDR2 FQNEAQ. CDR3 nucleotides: TGTGCCAGCAGCGTAACGGGACTAGCGGTAACAACCTACGAGCAGTACTTC. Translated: CASSVTGLAVTTYEQYF.

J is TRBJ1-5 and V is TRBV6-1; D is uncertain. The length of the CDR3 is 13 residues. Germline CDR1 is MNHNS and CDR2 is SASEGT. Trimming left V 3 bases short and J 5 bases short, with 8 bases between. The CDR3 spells CASSEGSYQPQHF. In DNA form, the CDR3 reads TGTGCCAGCAGTGAGGGCAGTTATCAGCCCCAGCATTTT.

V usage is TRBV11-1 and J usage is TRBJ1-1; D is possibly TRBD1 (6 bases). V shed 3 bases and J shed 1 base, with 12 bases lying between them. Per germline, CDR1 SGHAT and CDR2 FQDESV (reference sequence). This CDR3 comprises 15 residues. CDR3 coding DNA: TGTGCCAGCAGCTTTTGGGCAGGGGCGAACACTGAAGCTTTCTTT. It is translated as CASSFWAGANTEAFF.

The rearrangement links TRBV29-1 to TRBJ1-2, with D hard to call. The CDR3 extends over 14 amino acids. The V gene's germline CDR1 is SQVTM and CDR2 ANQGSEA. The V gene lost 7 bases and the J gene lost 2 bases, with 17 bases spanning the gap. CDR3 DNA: TGCAGCGCCCTGGACCGGGCTCCAAACTATGGCTACACCTTC. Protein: CSALDRAPNYGYTF.

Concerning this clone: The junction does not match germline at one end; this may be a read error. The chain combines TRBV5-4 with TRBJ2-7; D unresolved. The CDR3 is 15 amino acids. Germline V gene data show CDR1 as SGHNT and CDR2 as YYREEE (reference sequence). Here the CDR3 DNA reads TGCGCCAGCAGCCAAACCACCAAAGGGTCCTACGAGCAGTACTTC. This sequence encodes CASSQTTKGSYEQYF.

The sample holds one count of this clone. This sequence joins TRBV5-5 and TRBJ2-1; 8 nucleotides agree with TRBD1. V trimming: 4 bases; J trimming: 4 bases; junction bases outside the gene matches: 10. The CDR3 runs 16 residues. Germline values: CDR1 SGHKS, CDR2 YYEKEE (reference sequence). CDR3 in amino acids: CASSQLDRGPYNEQFF. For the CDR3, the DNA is TGTGCCAGCAGCCAACTCGACAGGGGCCCTTACAATGAGCAGTTCTTC. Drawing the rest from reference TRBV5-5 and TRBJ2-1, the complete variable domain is DAGVTQSPTHLIKTRGQQVTLRCSPISGHKSVSWYQQVLGQGPQFIFQYYEKEERGRGNFPDRFSARQFPNYSSELNVNALLLGDSALYLCASSQLDRGPYNEQFFGPGTRLTVL.

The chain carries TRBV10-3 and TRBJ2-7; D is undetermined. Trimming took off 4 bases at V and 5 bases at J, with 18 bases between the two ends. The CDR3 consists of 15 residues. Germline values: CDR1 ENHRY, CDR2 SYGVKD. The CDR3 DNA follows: TGTGCCATCAGTGGGCGGTACCCACGGTCCCACGAGCAGTACTTC. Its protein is CAISGRYPRSHEQYF.

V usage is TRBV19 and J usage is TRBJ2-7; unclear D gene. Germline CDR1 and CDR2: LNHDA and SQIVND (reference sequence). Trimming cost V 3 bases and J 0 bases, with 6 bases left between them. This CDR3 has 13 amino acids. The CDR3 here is CASSIAPSYEQYF. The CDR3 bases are TGTGCCAGTAGTATCGCACCCTCCTACGAGCAGTACTTC.

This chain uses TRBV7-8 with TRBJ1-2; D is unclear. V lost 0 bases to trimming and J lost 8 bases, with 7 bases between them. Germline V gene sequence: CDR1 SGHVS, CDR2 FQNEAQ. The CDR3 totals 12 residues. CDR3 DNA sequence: TGTGCCAGCAGCTTAGCAGGGCACGGCTACACCTTC. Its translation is CASSLAGHGYTF.

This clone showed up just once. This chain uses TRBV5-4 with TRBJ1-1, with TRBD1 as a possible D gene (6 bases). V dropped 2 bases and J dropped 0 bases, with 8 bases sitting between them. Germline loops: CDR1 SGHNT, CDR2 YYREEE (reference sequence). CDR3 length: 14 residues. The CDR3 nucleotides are TGTGCCAGCAGCTTTGGACAGATGAACACTGAAGCTTTCTTT. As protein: CASSFGQMNTEAFF.